This T cell receptor (beta chain) was identified during a study of blood T cells in healthy people across ages. Primed by a sample-barcoded 5' primer and a J-beta primer mix, a second PCR proceeded for roughly 7 to 12 cycles. TCRdb fed the 5' RACE reads into MiXCR, producing one record per CDR3 protein. Of over a million distinct CDR3 sequences listed, 35% to 45% are singletons. Study-wide results and caveats: Nothing was known about donor CMV status, and this possibly confounded expanded clonotype changes.

With 0 bases removed from V and 0 bases from J, the gap between germline ends came to 12 bases. Germline V gene sequence: CDR1 DFQATT, CDR2 SNEGSKA (reference sequence). The CDR3 covers 17 residues. As to this clonotype: Its antigen remains unidentified.

This chain uses TRBV20-1 with TRBJ1-6; a possible D gene is TRBD1 (5 bases). Sequenced: blood. This clonotype was obtained from a woman between 18 and 30 years old in good health. The CDR3 sequence: CSARDPDTSSYNSPLHF. In nucleotides, the CDR3 is TGCAGTGCTAGAGACCCGGACACCAGCTCCTATAATTCACCCCTCCACTTT.